This T cell receptor beta chain was recorded in a study of Ad26.COV2.S vaccination and SARS-CoV-2 variants. Sequenced by immunoSEQ multiplex PCR; TCRdb stores in-frame clones only, minus some. This table has some 290,000 clones, around four fifths appearing once. The treatment was: around 19 received Ad26.COV2.S at low or high dose, single or two shots; several received placebo; per-sample allocation not given. Day 63 after the first injection of vaccine or placebo was the sampling time. The CDR3 runs to 14 residues. Trimming removed 1 base from V and 7 bases from J, with 13 bases in between. CDR1 and CDR2 (germline): SEHNR, FQNEAQ (reference sequence).

The chain joins TRBV7-9 to TRBJ1-2; a possible D gene is TRBD1 (6 bases). The source was peripheral blood, collected in a trial of Ad26.COV2.S vaccine versus placebo. The TCR was taken from a person aged 18-60 years who received the Ad26.COV2.S COVID-19 vaccine or a placebo. CDR3 sequence (DNA): TGTGCCAGCAGCTTAGTCGCCAGGGGAAGTGGCTACACCTTC. This sequence encodes CASSLVARGSGYTF.